A selection of T cell receptor beta chains follows, all from one sample in a study of blood T cell repertoires in COVID-19. Sequencing used immunoSEQ multiplex PCR; TCRdb keeps in-frame clones, though not all of them. The data contain hundreds of thousands of clones, approximately 88% of them singletons. Source material: peripheral blood. The receptors shown here come from a woman in her 50s with COVID-19, enrolled during active disease. CDR3s include the opening cysteine and the closing phenylalanine or tryptophan. A D gene is named only where the DNA matches it firmly. A row's size may be missing; if present it is once, few, many or a size class.

cdr3_nt,cdr3_aa,cdr3_length,d_call,clone_size,v_call,j_call
TGTGCCAGCAGACAGTACAGGGCCTCTACCGGGGAGCTGTTTTTT,CASRQYRASTGELFF,15,-,-,TRBV2,TRBJ2-2
TGTGCCAGCAGCCCCCGGCAGGGGGGCAATCAGCCCCAGCATTTT,CASSPRQGGNQPQHF,15,TRBD1,-,TRBV5-8,TRBJ1-5
TGTGCCAGCAGCTTAGGACTCTCAGGAGAGCAGTTCTTC,CASSLGLSGEQFF,13,-,-,TRBV7-3,TRBJ2-1
TGTGCCAGCAGCCAAGAAATAGGGGGGGAGGAGCTGTTTTTT,CASSQEIGGEELFF,14,-,-,TRBV3-1/TRBV3-2,TRBJ2-2
TGTGCCAGCAGACTCAGACAGGGAGTCTACACCTTC,CASRLRQGVYTF,12,TRBD1,-,TRBV6-5,TRBJ1-2
TGCAGCGTTGAAAGATGGGCAGGGGGCACCGAGCAGTACTTC,CSVERWAGGTEQYF,14,TRBD1,-,TRBV29-1,TRBJ2-7
TGTGCCAGCAGCTTCGGAACAGGGAGTGGTCAGCCCCAGCATTTT,CASSFGTGSGQPQHF,15,-,-,TRBV3-1/TRBV3-2,TRBJ1-5
TGTGCCAGCTCACCACTGAGTTCGTCTAATGAAAAACTGTTTTTT,CASSPLSSSNEKLFF,15,-,once,TRBV18,TRBJ1-4
TGTGCCAGCAGCTTGGTACAGGGGAACACTGAAGCTTTCTTT,CASSLVQGNTEAFF,14,-,-,TRBV7-8,TRBJ1-1
TGTGCCAGCAGCCCCGTCGGGAGCGAGCAGTACTTC,CASSPVGSEQYF,12,-,few,TRBV11-2,TRBJ2-7
TGTGCCAGCACCCCGGGTAGGAACACTGAAGCTTTCTTT,CASTPGRNTEAFF,13,-,once,TRBV6-5,TRBJ1-1
TGTGCCAGCAGCTCAGACACCGGGGAGCTGTTTTTT,CASSSDTGELFF,12,-,-,TRBV11-2,TRBJ2-2
TGTGCCAGCAGCGGTCGGACAGGGGGCTACTATGGCTACACCTTC,CASSGRTGGYYGYTF,15,TRBD1,-,TRBV9,TRBJ1-2
TGTGCCAGCAGCTTGGTCCCGGGAGACGAGCAGTACTTC,CASSLVPGDEQYF,13,-,-,TRBV5-5,TRBJ2-7
TGTGCCAGCAGCGTAGTGGGGAGCTCCTACAATGAGCAGTTCTTC,CASSVVGSSYNEQFF,15,-,-,TRBV9,TRBJ2-1
TGCGCCAGCAGCCAAGAGGCAGGGCTTTCCTACACCTTC,CASSQEAGLSYTF,13,-,-,TRBV4-1,TRBJ1-2
TGTGCCAGCAGCGCACAGGGGGCAGCCGCTAACTATGGCTACACCTTC,CASSAQGAAANYGYTF,16,TRBD1,-,TRBV9,TRBJ1-2
TGCAGTGCTCCCGTACAAGAGACCCAGTACTTC,CSAPVQETQYF,11,-,-,TRBV20-1,TRBJ2-5
TGTGCCAGCAGATCTATACGGTTAAGGGGCCCTGAAGCTTTCTTT,CASRSIRLRGPEAFF,15,-,-,TRBV28,TRBJ1-1
TGTGCCACCAGTGACACTAGCGGGGGGGCTTTTTATGAGCAGTTCTTC,CATSDTSGGAFYEQFF,16,TRBD2,-,TRBV24-1,TRBJ2-1
TGCGCCAGCAGCTTCAATAGCAATCAGCCCCAGCATTTT,CASSFNSNQPQHF,13,-,-,TRBV5-1,TRBJ1-5
TGTGCCAGCAGCGTAGGGGGCGGAGCAGTCACAGATACGCAGTATTTT,CASSVGGGAVTDTQYF,16,-,-,TRBV9,TRBJ2-3
TGCGCCAGCAGGGTGTCCGAGGACAGCTCCCTAAGCGCTTTCTTT,CASRVSEDSSLSAFF,15,-,-,TRBV4-1,TRBJ1-1